Below, one T cell receptor (beta chain) is given with its context. The CDR3 is 14 amino acids. The germline V and J ends were trimmed by 3 bases and 3 bases, with 8 bases remaining between them. Total RNA amounts of at least 5 micrograms were extracted per sample. The use of a sample-barcoded 5' primer and a J-beta primer mix characterized a second PCR of 7 to 11 cycles. Using its own MiXCR run on the 5' RACE reads, TCRdb lists one record per CDR3 protein. The top ten hold roughly a fifth of the sample, which has about a million distinct CDR3 sequences, 51% seen once. This sample stems from a study of blood T cells in healthy people across ages.

V is TRBV12-3 or TRBV12-4 and J is TRBJ2-2; D perhaps matches TRBD2 (6 bases). The specimen was blood. The sequence was collected from a woman between 55 and 75 years old in good health. CDR3 region: CASSFWGDTGELFF. DNA of the CDR3: TGTGCCAGCAGTTTTTGGGGGGACACCGGGGAGCTGTTTTTT.